This entry concerns a single T cell receptor beta chain. Per the authors' pipeline: By means of reference gene primer amplification, nucleated cell counts were estimated. Using immunoSEQ multiplex PCR, the repertoire was profiled, and TCRdb retains in-frame clones only, with some absent. V, J and clone size are those of that table, while D and trimming were read from the DNA. The table lists 200,000 or so clones, 88% of them singletons. This entry belongs to a study of blood T cell repertoires in COVID-19. Study summary: Italy, Spain and the United States were the sources of the convalescent and acute COVID-19 samples. Sample material is recorded as cDNA or gDNA derived from T cells, B-cell-depleted T cells, or PBMCs.

The CDR3 runs to 15 residues. Germline loops: CDR1 SEHNR, CDR2 FQNEAQ (reference sequence). Losses at the gene ends were 6 bases for V and 7 bases for J; bases not matched to a gene: 12. The chain carries TRBV7-9 and TRBJ2-7, with 10 bases that match TRBD1. The sample comprised peripheral blood. The clonotype was recovered from a man between 70 and 80 years old with active or convalescent COVID-19. CDR3 sequence: CASRGLGTGVREQYF. CDR3 coding DNA: TGTGCCAGCAGAGGTCTCGGGACAGGGGTGAGGGAGCAGTACTTC.